Below, 19 T cell receptor beta chains from the same sample are listed, as sequenced in a study of blood T cells in healthy people across ages. The second PCR ran roughly 7 to 11 cycles with a sample-barcoded 5' primer and J-beta primers. TCRdb called the 5' RACE reads again in MiXCR, with one record for every CDR3 protein. Here the sample spans 950,000 to 1,200,000 distinct CDR3 sequences, 30% to 40% being singletons. The sample was blood. These receptor sequences come from a man between 18 and 35 years old in good health.

The rearrangement joins TRBV30 to TRBJ1-6; maybe TRBD1 (6 bases). The CDR3 is made up of 14 amino acids. The ends were cut back, 0 bases at V and 7 bases at J, with 10 bases in the middle. Per germline, CDR1 GTSNPN and CDR2 SVGIG (reference sequence). The CDR3 region is CAWSVGGRNSPLHF. CDR3 DNA sequence: TGTGCCTGGAGTGTAGGGGGAAGGAATTCACCCCTCCACTTT.

The chain employs TRBV27 and TRBJ2-3, with 7 bases aligning to TRBD2. V dropped 2 bases and J dropped 14; count of bases not matched to a gene: 22. Germline loops: CDR1 MNHEY, CDR2 SMNVEV (reference sequence). The CDR3 sequence is 17 residues long. As DNA, the CDR3 is TGTGCCAGCAGTTTAGGACTAGGACTACCGGTCGAACGTGTGCCGTATTTT. Protein: CASSLGLGLPVERVPYF.

This clonotype was counted a single time. This chain connects TRBV2 to TRBJ2-1; possibly TRBD1 or TRBD2 for D (5 bases each). V was trimmed by 7 bases and J by 2 bases, leaving 15 bases between them. Germline CDR1 is SNHLY and CDR2 is FYNNEI. The CDR3 totals 15 residues. CDR3 amino acids: CASKRGAGAYNEQFF. The CDR3 nucleotides are TGTGCCAGCAAACGAGGGGCAGGCGCCTACAATGAGCAGTTCTTC.

The J gene is TRBJ1-1, the V gene TRBV7-8; D ambiguous. With 5 bases removed from V and 4 bases from J, the gap between germline ends came to 26 bases. This CDR3 comprises 18 residues. Germline V CDR1 and CDR2: SGHVS, FQNEAQ. CDR3 nucleotide sequence: TGTGCCAGCAGCCTACGACCTTCCTTGGAGCCTTGGGGCACTGAAGCTTTCTTT. Protein product: CASSLRPSLEPWGTEAFF. Supplemented by reference TRBV7-8 and TRBJ1-1, the full variable domain reads GAGVSQSPRYKVAKRGQDVALRCDPISGHVSLFWYQQALGQGPEFLTYFQNEAQLDKSGLPSDRFFAERPEGSVSTLKIQRTQQEDSAVYLCASSLRPSLEPWGTEAFFGQGTRLTVV.

This clonotype was counted a few times. As DNA, the CDR3 is TGTGCCAGCGGCGGGACAGAAGAGCGGGGGAGCTCCTACGAGCAGTACTTC. Translated, it gives CASGGTEERGSSYEQYF. The chain employs TRBV6-6 and TRBJ2-7; tentatively, D is TRBD2 (8 bases). The germline V and J ends were trimmed by 8 bases and 0 bases, with 23 bases remaining between them. CDR3 length: 17 residues. Germline V gives CDR1 MNHNY, CDR2 SVGAGI (reference sequence).

This clonotype was detected a few times. CDR3 loop: CASSSSPKTEAFF. CDR3 sequence (DNA): TGTGCCAGCAGCTCGTCCCCCAAGACTGAAGCTTTCTTT. V gene TRBV7-2 combines with J gene TRBJ1-1; D gene uncertain. Deletions cut 4 bases from V and 5 bases from J, with 11 bases between. The CDR3 contains 13 residues. The germline gives CDR1 SGHTA, CDR2 FQGNSA.

This clonotype appeared a few times. This chain joins TRBV12-3 or TRBV12-4 and TRBJ1-5, with TRBD1 as a possible D gene (5 bases). The CDR3 is 13 amino acids. Trimming shortened V by 5 bases and J by 9 bases, and 14 bases separated the two germline ends. CDR3 residues: CASSPGGIRPQHF. CDR3 bases: TGTGCCAGCAGTCCTGGGGGGATTAGGCCCCAGCATTTT.

Regarding this clonotype: A much larger clone lies a single base off, so this may be a read error. This rearrangement joins TRBV12-3 or TRBV12-4 to TRBJ2-1; tentatively, D is TRBD1 or TRBD2 (5 bases each). The better agreement between TRBJ2-7 and the DNA end casts doubt on the J call. The CDR3 contains 13 residues. CDR3 in amino acids: CASSSTGTNEQYF. The CDR3 DNA reads as TGTGCCAGCAGTTCAACCGGGACCAATGAGCAGTACTTC.

This clonotype was counted many times. This sequence joins TRBV6-6 and TRBJ1-2, with 11 bases identical to TRBD1. V lost 5 bases and J lost 7; bases outside the gene matches: 9. The CDR3 extends over 15 amino acids. From germline, CDR1 is MNHNY and CDR2 SVGAGI (reference sequence). CDR3 sequence (DNA): TGTGCCAGCAGTCTGGACAGGGGGCGAGTGGGTGGCTACACCTTC. It specifies CASSLDRGRVGGYTF.

V usage is TRBV2 and J usage is TRBJ2-3; perhaps TRBD2 as D (5 bases). Germline V gives CDR1 SNHLY, CDR2 FYNNEI. The CDR3 sequence is 16 residues long. With 6 bases removed from V and 0 bases from J, the gap between germline ends came to 16 bases. CDR3: CASSQDLQRSTDTQYF. CDR3 bases: TGTGCCAGCAGCCAAGATCTTCAGCGGAGCACAGATACGCAGTATTTT. The complete variable domain, with remaining parts taken from reference TRBV2 and TRBJ2-3, reads EPEVTQTPSHQVTQMGQEVILRCVPISNHLYFYWYRQILGQKVEFLVSFYNNEISEKSEIFDDQFSVERPDGSNFTLKIRSTKLEDSAMYFCASSQDLQRSTDTQYFGPGTRLTVL.

This rearrangement joins TRBV27 to TRBJ1-5; TRBD1 matches 7 bases. CDR1 and CDR2 from the germline V gene are MNHEY and SMNVEV (reference sequence). CDR3 length: 16 residues. Trimming cost V 5 bases and J 4 bases; bases outside gene matches: 11. CDR3 nucleotides: TGTGCCAGCAGTACAAATACAGGGGTACGGAATCAGCCCCAGCATTTT. Translation: CASSTNTGVRNQPQHF.

Comment on this clonotype: Being one base from a much bigger clone, this may be a read error. V usage is TRBV7-3 and J usage is TRBJ1-6; D is uncertain. The CDR3 extends over 14 amino acids. Germline values: CDR1 SGHTA, CDR2 FQGTGA. CDR3 sequence (DNA): TGTGCCAGCAGCTTAAGGCGCGACGGTTCACCCCCCCACTTT. This gives the protein CASSLRRDGSPPHF.

The J gene is TRBJ1-1, the V gene TRBV7-9; TRBD1 matches at 7 bases. V lost 0 bases, J lost 6 bases, and 10 bases stayed unmatched. The CDR3 is 16 residues long. Germline CDR1 SEHNR, CDR2 FQNEAQ (reference sequence). The CDR3 loop is CASSLAGGADFPEAFF. The CDR3 DNA sequence: TGTGCCAGCAGCTTAGCAGGGGGCGCGGACTTTCCTGAAGCTTTCTTT.

This clonotype was seen a handful of times. This may stem from a read error, because a much larger clone lies one nucleotide away. The rearrangement uses TRBV11-2 and TRBJ1-2; maybe TRBD1 (5 bases). The CDR3 sequence is 15 residues long. Between the trimmed V and J ends, which lost 4 bases and 6 bases, there was a span of 18 bases. Germline values: CDR1 SGHAT, CDR2 FQNNGV. The CDR3 reads CASSSGGTRDDGYTF. The CDR3 DNA reads as TGTGCCAGCAGCTCTGGTGGGACGCGGGACGATGGCTACACCTTC. Combining the CDR3 with reference TRBV11-2 and TRBJ1-2 gives the whole variable domain EAGVAQSPRYKIIEKRQSVAFWCNPISGHATLYWYQQILGQGPKLLIQFQNNGVVDDSQLPKDRFSAERLKGVDSTLKIQPAKLEDSAVYLCASSSGGTRDDGYTFGSGTRLTVV.

This clonotype was seen more than once but under ten times. The chain recombines TRBV6-2 or TRBV6-3 with TRBJ2-5; D is undetermined. V lost 10 bases and J 7 bases, leaving 10 bases between the germline ends. This CDR3 is built from 10 residues. Germline CDR1 and CDR2: MNHEY and SVGEGT. For the CDR3, the DNA is TGTGCCACCGGTGATTGGACCCAGTACTTC. Protein: CATGDWTQYF.

The chain employs TRBV30 and TRBJ2-7; D gene uncertain. The DNA end is a closer match to TRBJ2-5, so the J assignment may be wrong. Germline V gene lookup returns CDR1 GTSNPN and CDR2 SVGIG (reference sequence). The CDR3 runs 12 residues. The CDR3 DNA reads TGTGCCTGGAGTGATGGGGAAGAGACCCAGTACTTC. Its protein is CAWSDGEETQYF.

The chain couples TRBV20-1 to TRBJ1-1, with D possibly being TRBD1 (5 bases). The CDR3 is made up of 15 amino acids. Germline V CDR1 and CDR2: DFQATT, SNEGSKA (reference sequence). V dropped 2 bases and J dropped 4 bases, with 17 bases sitting between them. This chain's CDR3 is CSARPGWGRGTEAFF. In DNA, the CDR3 is TGCAGTGCTAGACCCGGATGGGGGAGGGGCACTGAAGCTTTCTTT.

The rearrangement joins TRBV9 to TRBJ1-2; 8 bases match TRBD1. V was pared by 2 bases and J by 4 bases, with 4 bases of the junction left unmatched. The CDR3 sequence is 14 residues long. Germline-derived CDR1 and CDR2 are SGDLS and YYNGEE. As DNA, the CDR3 is TGTGCCAGCAGCGTGGCAGGGGGCTTCTATGGCTACACCTTC. Its protein product is CASSVAGGFYGYTF.

The CDR3 DNA reads TGTGCCAGCAGCGTAGTGGGGAGGGGGACTGAAGCTTTCTTT. As protein: CASSVVGRGTEAFF. The chain links TRBV9 to TRBJ1-1; tentative D call: TRBD1 (6 bases). Germline CDR1 SGDLS, CDR2 YYNGEE. The CDR3 is made up of 14 amino acids. The ends were cut back, 0 bases at V and 5 bases at J, with 11 bases in the middle.